This T cell receptor beta chain comes out of a study of OX40 agonist ivuxolimab in advanced cancers. Study-wide background: Partial responses occurred in three patients (one hepatocellular carcinoma, two cutaneous melanoma).

Clones were read by immunoSEQ multiplex PCR, and TCRdb kept only the in-frame ones, dropping some. The table has some 70,000 clones, approximately 80% seen once. Germline V gives CDR1 SGHVS, CDR2 FNYEAQ. Trimming removed 5 bases from V and 7 bases from J; junction bases left unmatched: 4. The CDR3 loop spans 14 amino acids. The receptor comes from an adult with an advanced solid tumor such as melanoma, head and neck, liver or kidney cancer. The chain couples TRBV7-6 to TRBJ1-4; 10 bases map to TRBD1. The sample in question was CD4+ or CD8+ T cells sorted from blood, obtained in a trial of the OX40 agonist ivuxolimab. The CDR3 DNA reads TGTGCCAGCAGCCCCCGGGACAGGGGTGAAAAACTGTTTTTT. As protein: CASSPRDRGEKLFF.